The rows below give T cell receptor beta chains drawn from one sample of a study of vaccination and CD4 T cells after COVID-19. These receptors' targets are unknown. TCRdb re-derived calls from the PCR reads in MiXCR, one entry per CDR3 protein. The sample has around 10,000 distinct CDR3 sequences, approximately 32% seen once. The input for sequencing was CD4+ T cells from blood, cultured in vitro, taken after SARS-CoV-2 vaccination. Receptor source: a human donor who had recovered from COVID-19. CDR3s include the opening cysteine and the closing phenylalanine or tryptophan. D genes are given only for firm matches. The size entry is marked missing in some rows and otherwise reads once, few, many or a size class.

TRBV20-1,-,-,TRBJ1-2,CSARARINYGYTF,TGCAGTGCTAGGGCCCGCATTAACTATGGCTACACCTTC
TRBV7-2,-,TRBD2,TRBJ2-3,CASSLLAGVGADTQYF,TGTGCCAGCAGCTTATTAGCGGGAGTCGGGGCAGATACGCAGTATTTT
TRBV29-1,-,-,TRBJ1-2,CSVEGGANYGYTF,TGCAGCGTTGAAGGGGGGGCTAACTATGGCTACACCTTC
TRBV6-2/TRBV6-3,-,-,TRBJ2-7,CASSYSFTTNYEQYF,TGTGCCAGCAGTTACTCTTTCACCACAAACTACGAGCAGTACTTC
TRBV7-2,-,TRBD2,TRBJ2-7,CASSLGLADPYEQYF,TGTGCCAGCAGCTTAGGACTAGCGGACCCCTACGAGCAGTACTTC
TRBV24-1,-,TRBD2,TRBJ2-5,CATGDRLAGGVETQYF,TGTGCCACCGGTGACCGACTAGCGGGAGGAGTAGAGACCCAGTACTTC
TRBV7-2,-,-,TRBJ2-7,CASSLAQRALEQYF,TGTGCCAGCAGCTTAGCGCAGAGGGCCCTCGAGCAGTACTTC
TRBV20-1,few,-,TRBJ2-5,CSARTGGETQYF,TGCAGTGCTCGGACTGGGGGAGAGACCCAGTACTTC
TRBV20-1,-,-,TRBJ1-5,CSANRPGTQPQHF,TGCAGTGCTAACCGACCAGGGACCCAGCCCCAGCATTTT
TRBV15,-,TRBD2,TRBJ2-3,CATSRAGRGGTDTQYF,TGTGCCACCAGCAGAGCCGGGAGGGGGGGCACAGATACGCAGTATTTT
TRBV20-1,-,TRBD2,TRBJ2-1,CSAIGTSGSISYNEQFF,TGCAGTGCAATAGGGACTAGCGGGAGCATCTCCTACAATGAGCAGTTCTTC
TRBV20-1,few,-,TRBJ1-6,CSARARVGSPLHF,TGCAGTGCTAGGGCCAGGGTGGGTTCACCCCTCCACTTT
TRBV27,medium-sized,-,TRBJ2-5,CASSTDLKETQYF,TGTGCCAGCAGTACAGACTTAAAGGAGACCCAGTACTTC
TRBV4-1,-,-,TRBJ1-5,CASSQDEHASQHF,TGCGCCAGCAGCCAAGATGAGCACGCGTCCCAGCATTTT
TRBV4-2,few,-,TRBJ1-5,CASSQGGGQSPQHF,TGTGCCAGCAGCCAAGGGGGCGGTCAGAGCCCCCAGCATTTT
TRBV28,-,TRBD1,TRBJ2-7,CASSLSETGYEQYF,TGTGCCAGCAGTTTATCGGAGACAGGGTACGAGCAGTACTTC
TRBV20-1,few,TRBD1,TRBJ1-5,CSATRQGSNQPQHF,TGCAGTGCCACCCGACAGGGAAGCAATCAGCCCCAGCATTTT
TRBV7-3,few,TRBD2,TRBJ2-5,CASSLTASGSRETQYF,TGTGCCAGCAGCTTAACGGCGAGCGGGAGTAGGGAGACCCAGTACTTC
TRBV7-2,-,TRBD2,TRBJ2-3,CASSLGLAGGPLTDTQYF,TGTGCCAGCAGCTTAGGACTAGCGGGAGGCCCCCTCACAGATACGCAGTATTTT
TRBV5-1,-,-,TRBJ1-1,CASSLLTVMNTEAFF,TGCGCCAGCAGCTTGCTGACAGTCATGAACACTGAAGCTTTCTTT
TRBV10-2,-,-,TRBJ2-1,CASTNQTSMYLCASSLLTVGQFF,-
TRBV24-1,-,-,TRBJ1-2,CATSPRTGGSGYTF,TGTGCCACCAGTCCAAGGACGGGGGGAAGTGGCTACACCTTC
TRBV9,-,-,TRBJ2-3,CASSREADTQYF,TGTGCCAGCAGCCGAGAAGCAGATACGCAGTATTTT
TRBV30,-,-,TRBJ1-5,CAWSVLGQPQHF,TGTGCCTGGAGTGTTCTGGGGCAGCCCCAGCATTTT
TRBV24-1,-,TRBD2,TRBJ2-1,CATSEKPGLAQLFSYNEQFF,TGTGCCACCAGTGAGAAACCGGGACTAGCGCAACTTTTCTCCTACAATGAGCAGTTCTTC
TRBV7-2,-,TRBD1,TRBJ1-5,CASSKEMRGRGQPQHF,TGTGCCAGCAGCAAAGAAATGAGGGGGCGAGGACAGCCCCAGCATTTT
TRBV27,few,-,TRBJ1-2,CASRPRQSRGGYGYTF,TGTGCCAGCAGACCCCGACAGTCCCGAGGGGGTTATGGCTACACCTTC
TRBV20-1,medium-sized,-,TRBJ1-6,CSARDLRQNRLHF,TGCAGTGCTAGAGACTTACGACAGAACCGCCTCCACTTT
TRBV28,few,-,TRBJ1-2,CASTHSGGGAYGYTF,TGTGCCAGCACCCACTCTGGGGGGGGTGCCTATGGCTACACCTTC
TRBV7-2,-,TRBD2,TRBJ2-1,CASSPRLAGRYNEQFF,TGTGCCAGCAGCCCTCGACTAGCGGGTAGATACAATGAGCAGTTCTTC
TRBV7-2,-,-,TRBJ2-7,CASSYGGRSSYEQYF,TGTGCCAGCAGCTATGGAGGAAGGAGCTCCTACGAGCAGTACTTC
TRBV7-2,few,TRBD1,TRBJ1-2,CASSLGDRGGYGYTF,TGTGCCAGCAGCTTAGGGGACAGGGGAGGATATGGCTACACCTTC
TRBV6-5,-,TRBD2,TRBJ2-3,CASSYLVIAGVDTQYF,TGTGCCAGCAGTTACCTCGTGATAGCGGGAGTAGATACGCAGTATTTT
TRBV4-2,-,-,TRBJ1-1,CASSQAQGFGTEAFF,TGTGCCAGCAGCCAAGCACAGGGCTTTGGCACTGAAGCTTTCTTT
TRBV6-5,-,-,TRBJ2-1,CASSYSDPGPLSEQFF,TGTGCCAGCAGTTACTCGGACCCCGGCCCCCTGAGTGAGCAGTTCTTC
TRBV29-1,-,TRBD2,TRBJ2-5,CSWREGFETQYF,TGCAGCTGGCGGGAGGGTTTTGAGACCCAGTACTTC
TRBV4-3,-,TRBD1,TRBJ2-7,CASSLGQGIEQYF,TGCGCCAGCAGCCTCGGACAGGGGATCGAGCAGTACTTC
TRBV5-1,-,-,TRBJ2-5,CASSLQANKETQYF,TGCGCCAGCAGCTTGCAGGCTAACAAAGAGACCCAGTACTTC
TRBV21-1,-,-,TRBJ1-2,CASSPQLRDRGDCYYGYTF,TGTGCCAGCAGCCCCCAACTCAGGGACAGGGGGGATTGTTACTATGGCTACACCTTC
TRBV27,few,-,TRBJ2-7,CASRPTRVLLYEQYF,TGTGCCAGCAGACCTACTAGGGTACTTCTCTACGAGCAGTACTTC
TRBV28,-,TRBD1,TRBJ1-2,CASSPQGRVYGYTF,TGTGCCAGCAGTCCACAGGGGAGAGTCTATGGCTACACCTTC